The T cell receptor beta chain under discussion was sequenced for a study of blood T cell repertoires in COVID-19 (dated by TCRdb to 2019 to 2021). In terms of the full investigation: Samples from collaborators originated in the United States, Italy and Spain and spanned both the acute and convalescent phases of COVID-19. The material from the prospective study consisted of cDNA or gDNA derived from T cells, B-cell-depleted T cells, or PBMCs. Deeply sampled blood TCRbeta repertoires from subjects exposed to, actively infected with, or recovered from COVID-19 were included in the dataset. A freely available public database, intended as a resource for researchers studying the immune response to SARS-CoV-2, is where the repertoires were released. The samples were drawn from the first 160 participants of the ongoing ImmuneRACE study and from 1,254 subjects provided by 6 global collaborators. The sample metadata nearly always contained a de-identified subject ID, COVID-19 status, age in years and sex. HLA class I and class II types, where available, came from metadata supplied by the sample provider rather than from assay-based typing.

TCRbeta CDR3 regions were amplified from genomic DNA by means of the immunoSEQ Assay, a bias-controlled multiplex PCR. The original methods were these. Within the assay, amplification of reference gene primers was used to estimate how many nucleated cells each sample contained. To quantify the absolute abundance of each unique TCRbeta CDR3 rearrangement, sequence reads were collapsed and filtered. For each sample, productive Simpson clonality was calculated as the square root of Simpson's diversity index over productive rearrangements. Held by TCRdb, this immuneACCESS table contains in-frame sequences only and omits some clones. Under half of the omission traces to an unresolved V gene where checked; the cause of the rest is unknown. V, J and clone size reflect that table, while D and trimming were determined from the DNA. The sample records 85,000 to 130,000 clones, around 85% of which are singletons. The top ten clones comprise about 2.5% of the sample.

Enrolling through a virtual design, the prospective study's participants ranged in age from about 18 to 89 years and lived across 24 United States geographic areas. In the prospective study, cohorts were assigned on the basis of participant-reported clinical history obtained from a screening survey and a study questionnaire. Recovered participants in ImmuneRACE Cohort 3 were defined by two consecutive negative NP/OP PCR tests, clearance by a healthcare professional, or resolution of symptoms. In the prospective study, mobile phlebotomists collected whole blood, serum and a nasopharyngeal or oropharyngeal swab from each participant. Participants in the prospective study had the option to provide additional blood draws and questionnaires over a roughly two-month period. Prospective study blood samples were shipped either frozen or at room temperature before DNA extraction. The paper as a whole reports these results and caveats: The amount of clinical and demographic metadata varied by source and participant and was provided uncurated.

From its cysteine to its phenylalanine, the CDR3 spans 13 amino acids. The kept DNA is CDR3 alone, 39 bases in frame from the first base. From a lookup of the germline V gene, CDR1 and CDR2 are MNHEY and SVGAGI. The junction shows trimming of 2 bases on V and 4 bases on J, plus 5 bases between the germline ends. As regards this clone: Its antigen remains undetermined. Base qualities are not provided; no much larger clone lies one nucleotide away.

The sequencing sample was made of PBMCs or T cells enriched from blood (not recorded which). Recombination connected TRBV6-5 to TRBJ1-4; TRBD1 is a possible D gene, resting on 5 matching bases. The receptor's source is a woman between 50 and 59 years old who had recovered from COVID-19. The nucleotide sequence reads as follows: TGTGCCAGCAGTTACAGGGGTAATGAAAAACTGTTTTTT. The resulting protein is CASSYRGNEKLFF.